This T cell receptor beta chain was sequenced for a study of blood T cell repertoires in COVID-19. This CDR3 has 14 amino acids. Germline V gene lookup returns CDR1 LGHNA and CDR2 YNFKEQ. V was cut by 0 bases and J by 2 bases, with 7 bases left in between. Clones were read by immunoSEQ multiplex PCR, and TCRdb kept only the in-frame ones, dropping some. The table records approximately 88,000 clones, 75% to 80% of them present only once. The sequenced material came from peripheral blood. The TCR originated in a man aged 65 to 79 with COVID-19, enrolled during active disease. The rearrangement uses TRBV4-2 and TRBJ1-1, with D possibly matching TRBD1 (5 bases). CDR3 protein: CASSQDRENTEAFF. CDR3 in DNA: TGTGCCAGCAGCCAAGACAGGGAAAACACTGAAGCTTTCTTT.